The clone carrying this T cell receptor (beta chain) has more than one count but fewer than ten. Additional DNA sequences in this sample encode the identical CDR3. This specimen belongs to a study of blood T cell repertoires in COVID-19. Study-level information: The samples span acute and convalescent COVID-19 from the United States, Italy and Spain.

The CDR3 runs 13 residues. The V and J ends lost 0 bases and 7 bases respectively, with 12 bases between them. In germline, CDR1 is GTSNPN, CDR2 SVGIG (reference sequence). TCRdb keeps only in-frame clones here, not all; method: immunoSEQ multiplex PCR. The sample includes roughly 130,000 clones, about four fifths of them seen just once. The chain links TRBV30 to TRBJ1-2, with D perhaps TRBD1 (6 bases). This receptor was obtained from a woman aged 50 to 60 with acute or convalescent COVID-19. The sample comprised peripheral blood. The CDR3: CAWSVRQGSGYTF. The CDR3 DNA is TGTGCCTGGAGTGTACGGCAGGGGTCTGGCTACACCTTC.